This T cell receptor (beta chain) was captured in a study of cytomegalovirus exposure and HLA in healthy donors. The donors (healthy individuals) were bone marrow donors. The table lists this clone with a few counts. Its antigen is as yet unknown. Amplification used 60 Vbeta primers and 13 Jbeta primers. Profiled with immunoSEQ multiplex PCR; TCRdb holds only in-frame clones, not every one. Of some 130,000 clones in the sample, more than 70% were seen once. Looked up from germline, CDR1 is LNHDA and CDR2 is SQIVND (reference sequence). This CDR3 is 13 amino acids long. After removal of 8 bases from V and 5 bases from J, the junction contained 5 bases not matched to a gene. Study conclusions and caveats: According to an earlier analysis, most TCR beta V segments yielded productive rearrangements about 90% or about 30% of the time. It was about 150 TCR beta chains that were listed as cytomegalovirus-associated.

The chain recombines TRBV19 with TRBJ2-3; 9 bases are shared with TRBD1. The source of this sequence is a middle-aged man in good health and CMV-seronegative. The sequencing sample was made of PBMCs. The CDR3 nucleotides read TGTGCCAGTTCCGGGACAGGGAGAGATACGCAGTATTTT. Translated, it gives CASSGTGRDTQYF.